Presented here are 6 T cell receptor beta chains from one specimen sequenced in a study of T-cell memory formation after mild COVID-19. TCRdb used MiXCR to reprocess the 5' RACE reads, holding one entry per CDR3 protein. The data show fewer than 600,000 distinct CDR3 sequences, with roughly 20% seen just once and around 8.4% held by the top ten. Sequenced: PBMCs or a T cell subset sorted from them (not recorded which). The receptors stem from an adult woman who had mild COVID-19 (a few samples of this study predate the infection). Cell type and time point are not known.

The chain is built from TRBV19 and TRBJ2-7; TRBD2 is a possible D gene (6 bases). CDR1 is LNHDA and CDR2 is SQIVND in the germline V gene (reference sequence). CDR3 size: 12 residues. V lost 5 bases to trimming and J lost 6 bases, with 11 bases between them. The CDR3 loop reads CASSARGGEQYF. The CDR3 region has the DNA TGTGCCAGTAGTGCGCGGGGAGGCGAGCAGTACTTC. The full variable domain, its missing parts supplied by reference TRBV19 and TRBJ2-7, is DGGITQSPKYLFRKEGQNVTLSCEQNLNHDAMYWYRQDPGQGLRLIYYSQIVNDFQKGDIAEGYSVSREKKESFPLTVTSAQKNPTAFYLCASSARGGEQYFGPGTRLTVT.

This clonotype was seen only a few times. This chain joins TRBV12-3 or TRBV12-4 and TRBJ2-1; a possible D gene is TRBD1 (6 bases). This CDR3 is built from 12 residues. V lost 6 bases to trimming and J lost 12 bases, with 15 bases between them. The CDR3 spells CASRSNRVLQFF. The CDR3 DNA reads as TGTGCCAGCAGATCCAACAGGGTCCTGCAGTTCTTC.

The table lists this clonotype with many counts. The J gene is TRBJ2-7, the V gene TRBV6-5; 9 bases line up with TRBD1. V shed 3 bases, J shed 3 bases, and the junction held 12 bases outside the gene matches. This CDR3 comprises 17 residues. Germline CDR1 is MNHEY and CDR2 is SVGAGI. The CDR3 coding sequence is TGTGCCAGCAGTTATAGTCAGCGGACAGGGGTTATCTACGAGCAGTACTTC. Translated, it gives CASSYSQRTGVIYEQYF.

The chain joins TRBV7-2 to TRBJ2-1; 12 bases map to TRBD2. The V and J ends lost 5 bases and 4 bases, in that order; junction bases with no gene match: 6. Germline V CDR1 and CDR2: SGHTA, FQGNSA. The CDR3 spans 16 residues. The CDR3 DNA reads TGTGCCAGCAGCCGACTAGCGGGAGTCTCTTACAATGAGCAGTTCTTC. Protein product: CASSRLAGVSYNEQFF.

This chain links TRBV19 with TRBJ1-1; 7 nucleotides line up with TRBD1. The CDR3 length is 17 residues. With V trimmed by 1 base and J by 0 bases, 8 bases remained unmatched. Germline V gene lookup returns CDR1 LNHDA and CDR2 SQIVND (reference sequence). The CDR3 sequence is CASSIGTGKGLNTEAFF. The DNA for the CDR3 is TGTGCCAGTAGTATAGGGACAGGAAAAGGGTTGAACACTGAAGCTTTCTTT.

In this sample, this clonotype turned up a few times. V and J are TRBV7-6 and TRBJ2-7; either TRBD1 or TRBD2 may supply D (5 bases each). Germline V gene data show CDR1 as SGHVS and CDR2 as FNYEAQ. The CDR3 sequence is 14 residues long. Deletions cut 4 bases from V and 3 bases from J, with 13 bases between. The CDR3: CASSSGTAGYEQYF. CDR3 DNA sequence: TGTGCCAGCAGCTCAGGGACCGCCGGCTACGAGCAGTACTTC.